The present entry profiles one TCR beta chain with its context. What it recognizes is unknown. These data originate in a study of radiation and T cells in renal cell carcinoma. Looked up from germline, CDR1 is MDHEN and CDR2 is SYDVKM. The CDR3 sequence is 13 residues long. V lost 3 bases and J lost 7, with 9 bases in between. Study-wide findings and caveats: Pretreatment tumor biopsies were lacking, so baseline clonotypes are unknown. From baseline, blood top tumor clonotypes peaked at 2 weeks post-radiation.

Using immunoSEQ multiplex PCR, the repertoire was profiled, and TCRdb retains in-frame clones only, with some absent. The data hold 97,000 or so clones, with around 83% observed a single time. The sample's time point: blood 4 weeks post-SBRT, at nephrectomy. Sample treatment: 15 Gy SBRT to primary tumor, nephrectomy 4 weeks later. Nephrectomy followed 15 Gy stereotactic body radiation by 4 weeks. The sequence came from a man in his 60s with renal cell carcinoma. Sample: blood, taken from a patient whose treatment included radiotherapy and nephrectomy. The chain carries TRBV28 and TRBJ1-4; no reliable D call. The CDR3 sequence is CASSFSGSEKLFF. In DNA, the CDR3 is TGTGCCAGCAGTTTTTCGGGATCTGAAAAACTGTTTTTT.